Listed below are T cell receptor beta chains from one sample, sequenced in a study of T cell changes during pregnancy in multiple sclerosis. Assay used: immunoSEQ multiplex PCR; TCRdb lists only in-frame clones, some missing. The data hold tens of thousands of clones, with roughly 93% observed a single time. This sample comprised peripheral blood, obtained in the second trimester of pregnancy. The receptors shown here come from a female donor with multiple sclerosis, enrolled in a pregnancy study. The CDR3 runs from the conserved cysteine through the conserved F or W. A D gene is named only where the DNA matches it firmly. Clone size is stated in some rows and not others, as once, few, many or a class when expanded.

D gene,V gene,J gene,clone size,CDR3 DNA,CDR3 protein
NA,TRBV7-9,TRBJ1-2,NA,TGTGCCACCATCCTCGGGCGAATGGGGGGCTATGGCTACACCTTC,CATILGRMGGYGYTF
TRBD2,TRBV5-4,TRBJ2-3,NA,TGTGCCAGCAGCTTGGAGGGACTAGCGGGGGGGTTTAGCACAGATACGCAGTATTTT,CASSLEGLAGGFSTDTQYF
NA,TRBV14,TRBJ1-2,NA,TGTGCCAGCAGCCAAGACGGGTATGGCTACACCTTC,CASSQDGYGYTF
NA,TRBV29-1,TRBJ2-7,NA,TGCAGCGTTATGGGGGGACAGAACTACGAGCAGTACTTC,CSVMGGQNYEQYF
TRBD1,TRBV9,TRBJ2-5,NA,TGTGCCAGCAGCGTAGGGACAGGGATGGGAGAGACCCAGTACTTC,CASSVGTGMGETQYF
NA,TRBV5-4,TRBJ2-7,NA,TGTGCCAGCAGCTTGGTCGGGGAGCAGTACTTC,CASSLVGEQYF
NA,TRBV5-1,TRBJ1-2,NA,TGCGCCAGCAGCCCGGAGGGGGGGGCTCATGGCTACACCTTC,CASSPEGGAHGYTF
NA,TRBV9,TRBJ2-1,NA,TGTGCCAGCAGCGTAAACAGCCCGGACAATGAGCAGTTCTTC,CASSVNSPDNEQFF
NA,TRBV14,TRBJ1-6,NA,TGTGCCAGCAGCCAAGTCTTGGTTCCCGCTACCCTCCACTTT,CASSQVLVPATLHF
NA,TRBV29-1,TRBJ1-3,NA,TGCAGCGCCGGGCCAGCTGGGAGCTCTGGAAACACCATATATTTT,CSAGPAGSSGNTIYF
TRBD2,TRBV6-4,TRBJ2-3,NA,TGTGCCAGCAGTGAGGTAGCGGGGGGGCCAGATACGCAGTATTTT,CASSEVAGGPDTQYF
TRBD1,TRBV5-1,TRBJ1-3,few,TGCGCCAGCAGCCCGAGACAGGGGAATTTT,CASSPRQGNF
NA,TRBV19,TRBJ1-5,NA,TGTGCCACCTCCCCGGCAGGGGACAGCAATCAGCCCCAGCATTTT,CATSPAGDSNQPQHF
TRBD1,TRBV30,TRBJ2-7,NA,TGTGCCCTACGGGACAGGGGGATTTACGAGCAGTACTTC,CALRDRGIYEQYF
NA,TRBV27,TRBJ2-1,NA,TGTGCCAGCAGTTTATTGGCGGGACGGTCCAGGTCCTACAATGAGCAGTTCTTC,CASSLLAGRSRSYNEQFF
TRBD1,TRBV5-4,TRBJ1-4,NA,TGTGCCAGCAGGTCCGGGACAGCAACTAATGAAAAACTGTTTTTT,CASRSGTATNEKLFF
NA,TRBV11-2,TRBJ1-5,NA,TGTGCCAGCAGCTCCCTCGGTCAGCCCCAGCATTTT,CASSSLGQPQHF
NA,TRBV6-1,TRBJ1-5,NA,TGTGCCAGCAGTTTCTATAGCAATCAGCCCCAGCATTTT,CASSFYSNQPQHF
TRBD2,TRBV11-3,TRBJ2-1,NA,TGTGCCAGCAGCCGGACTAGCGGGGTCAATGAGCAGTTCTTC,CASSRTSGVNEQFF